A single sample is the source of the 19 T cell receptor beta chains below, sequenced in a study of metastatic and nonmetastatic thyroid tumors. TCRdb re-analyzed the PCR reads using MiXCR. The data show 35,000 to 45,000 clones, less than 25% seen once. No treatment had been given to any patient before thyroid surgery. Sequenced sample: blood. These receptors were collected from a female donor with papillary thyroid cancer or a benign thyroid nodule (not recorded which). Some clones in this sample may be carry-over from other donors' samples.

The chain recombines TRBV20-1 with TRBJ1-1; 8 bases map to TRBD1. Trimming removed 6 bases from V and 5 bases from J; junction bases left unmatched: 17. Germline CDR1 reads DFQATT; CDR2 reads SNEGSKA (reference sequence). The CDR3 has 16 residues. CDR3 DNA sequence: TGCAGTGCGCCGGACAGGGATGAAACGGGTAGGACTGAAGCTTTCTTT. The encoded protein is CSAPDRDETGRTEAFF.

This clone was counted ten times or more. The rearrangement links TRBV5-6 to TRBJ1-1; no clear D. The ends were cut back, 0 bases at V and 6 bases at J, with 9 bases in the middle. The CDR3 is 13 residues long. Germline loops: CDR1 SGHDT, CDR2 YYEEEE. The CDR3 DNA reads TGTGCCAGCAGCTTGGTGCCCGGGTCTGAAGCTTTCTTT. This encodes CASSLVPGSEAFF. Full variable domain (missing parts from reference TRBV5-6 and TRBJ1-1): DAGVTQSPTHLIKTRGQQVTLRCSPKSGHDTVSWYQQALGQGPQFIFQYYEEEERQRGNFPDRFSGHQFPNYSSELNVNALLLGDSALYLCASSLVPGSEAFFGQGTRLTVV.

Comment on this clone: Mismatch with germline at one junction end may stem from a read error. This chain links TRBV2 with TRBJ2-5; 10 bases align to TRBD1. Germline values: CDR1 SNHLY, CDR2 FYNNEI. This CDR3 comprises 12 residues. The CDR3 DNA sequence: TGTGCCAGCAGTGAAACGCGGGACAGGGGATTCTTC. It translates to CASSETRDRGFF.

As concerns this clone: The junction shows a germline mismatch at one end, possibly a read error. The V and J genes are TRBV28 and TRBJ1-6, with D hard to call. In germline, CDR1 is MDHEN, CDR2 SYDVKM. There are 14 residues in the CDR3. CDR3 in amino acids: CASSLTPINSPLQF. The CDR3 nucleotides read TGTGCCAGCAGTTTGACCCCGATTAATTCACCCCTCCAATTT.

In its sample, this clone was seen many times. CDR3 DNA sequence: TGTGCCAGCAGTTTCGCGAGAGAAGCTTTCTTT. Encoded protein: CASSFAREAFF. The chain is built from TRBV12-3 or TRBV12-4 and TRBJ1-1; D call uncertain. V was clipped by 3 bases and J by 8 bases, with 7 bases between them. CDR3 length equals 11 residues.

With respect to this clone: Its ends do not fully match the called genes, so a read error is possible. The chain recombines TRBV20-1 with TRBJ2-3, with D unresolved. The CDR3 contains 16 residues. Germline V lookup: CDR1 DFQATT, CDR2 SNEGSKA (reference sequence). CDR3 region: CSARPVARENTDTQCF. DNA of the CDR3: TGCAGTGCTAGACCGGTGGCGCGTGAGAATACAGATACGCAGTGTTTT.

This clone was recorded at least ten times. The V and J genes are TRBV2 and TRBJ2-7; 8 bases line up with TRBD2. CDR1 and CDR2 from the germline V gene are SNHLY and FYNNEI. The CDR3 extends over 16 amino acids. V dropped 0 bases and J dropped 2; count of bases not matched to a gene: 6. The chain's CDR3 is CASSEALRRGAYEQYF. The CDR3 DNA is TGTGCCAGCAGTGAAGCGCTTCGGCGGGGGGCCTACGAGCAGTACTTC.

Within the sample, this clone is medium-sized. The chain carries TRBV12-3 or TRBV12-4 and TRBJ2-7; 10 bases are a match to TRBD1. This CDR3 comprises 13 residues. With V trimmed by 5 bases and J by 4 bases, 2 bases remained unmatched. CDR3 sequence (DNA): TGTGCCAGCAGTCGGGGACAGGGGTACGAGCAGTACTTC. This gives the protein CASSRGQGYEQYF.

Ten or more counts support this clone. CDR3 bases: TGTGCCAGCACGGAGGGGCTAGCGGGAGAAGATACGCAGTATTTT. Its translation is CASTEGLAGEDTQYF. The rearrangement links TRBV28 to TRBJ2-3, with 10 nucleotides matching TRBD2. Germline lookup yields CDR1 MDHEN and CDR2 SYDVKM. CDR3 size: 15 residues. V gave up 7 bases and J gave up 5 bases; unmatched junction bases: 9.

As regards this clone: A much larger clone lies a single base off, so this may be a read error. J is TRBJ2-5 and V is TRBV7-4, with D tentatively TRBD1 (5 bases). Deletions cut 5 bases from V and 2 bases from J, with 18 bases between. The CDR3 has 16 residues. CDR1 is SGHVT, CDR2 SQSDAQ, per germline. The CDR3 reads CASSQPHLKGQETQYF. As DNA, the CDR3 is TGTGCCAGCAGCCAACCCCACTTGAAGGGGCAAGAGACCCAGTACTTC.

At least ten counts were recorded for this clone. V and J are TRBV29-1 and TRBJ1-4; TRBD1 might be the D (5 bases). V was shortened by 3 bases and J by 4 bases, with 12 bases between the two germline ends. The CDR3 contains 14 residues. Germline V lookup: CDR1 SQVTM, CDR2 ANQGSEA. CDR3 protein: CSVERDGNNEKLFF. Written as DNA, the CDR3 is TGCAGCGTTGAGAGGGACGGCAATAATGAAAAACTGTTTTTT. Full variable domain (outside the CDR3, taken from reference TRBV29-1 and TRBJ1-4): SAVISQKPSRDICQRGTSLTIQCQVDSQVTMMFWYRQQPGQSLTLIATANQGSEATYESGFVIDKFPISRPNLTFSTLTVSNMSPEDSSIYLCSVERDGNNEKLFFGSGTQLSVL.

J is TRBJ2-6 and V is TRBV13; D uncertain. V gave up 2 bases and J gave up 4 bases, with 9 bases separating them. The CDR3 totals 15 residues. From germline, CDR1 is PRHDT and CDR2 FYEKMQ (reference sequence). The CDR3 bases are TGTGCCAGCAGCTTAATCCGTTCGGGGGCCAACGTCCTGACTTTC. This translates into CASSLIRSGANVLTF.

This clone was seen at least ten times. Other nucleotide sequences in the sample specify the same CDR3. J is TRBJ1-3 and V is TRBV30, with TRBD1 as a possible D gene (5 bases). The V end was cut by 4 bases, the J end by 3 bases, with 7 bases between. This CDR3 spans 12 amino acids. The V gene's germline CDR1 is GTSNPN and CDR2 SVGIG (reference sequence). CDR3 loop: CAWKGIGNTIYF. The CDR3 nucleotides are TGTGCCTGGAAGGGGATTGGAAACACCATATATTTT. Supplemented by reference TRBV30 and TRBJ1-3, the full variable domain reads SQTIHQWPATLVQPVGSPLSLECTVEGTSNPNLYWYRQAAGRGLQLLFYSVGIGQISSEVPQNLSASRPQDRQFILSSKKLLLSDSGFYLCAWKGIGNTIYFGEGSWLTVV.

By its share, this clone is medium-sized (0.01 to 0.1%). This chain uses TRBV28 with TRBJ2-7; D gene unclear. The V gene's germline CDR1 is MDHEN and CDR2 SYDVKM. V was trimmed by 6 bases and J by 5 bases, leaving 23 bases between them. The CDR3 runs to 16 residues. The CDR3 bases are TGTGCCAGCAGGCCCCTCGTTGAGTACTTCGCGGACGAGCAGTACTTC. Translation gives CASRPLVEYFADEQYF.

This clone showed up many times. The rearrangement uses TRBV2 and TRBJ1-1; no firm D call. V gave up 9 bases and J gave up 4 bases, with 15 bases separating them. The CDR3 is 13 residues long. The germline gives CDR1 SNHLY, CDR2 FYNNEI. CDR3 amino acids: CASTQVGVTEAFF. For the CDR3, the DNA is TGTGCCAGTACCCAAGTCGGGGTCACTGAAGCTTTCTTT.

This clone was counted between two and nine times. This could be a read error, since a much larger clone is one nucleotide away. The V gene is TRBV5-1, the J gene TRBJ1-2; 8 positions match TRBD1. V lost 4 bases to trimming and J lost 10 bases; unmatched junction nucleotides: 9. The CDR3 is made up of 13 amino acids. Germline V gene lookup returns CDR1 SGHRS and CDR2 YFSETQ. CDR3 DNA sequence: TGCGCCAGCAGCCCAGGACAGGGAGAGGTCTACACCTTC. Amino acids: CASSPGQGEVYTF.

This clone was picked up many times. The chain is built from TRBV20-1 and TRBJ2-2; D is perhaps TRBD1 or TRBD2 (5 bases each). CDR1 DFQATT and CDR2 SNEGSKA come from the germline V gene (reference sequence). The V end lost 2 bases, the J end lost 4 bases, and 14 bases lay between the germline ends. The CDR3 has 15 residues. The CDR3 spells CSARPRDRFTGELFF. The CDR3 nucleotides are TGCAGTGCTAGACCCCGGGACCGATTCACCGGGGAGCTGTTTTTT.

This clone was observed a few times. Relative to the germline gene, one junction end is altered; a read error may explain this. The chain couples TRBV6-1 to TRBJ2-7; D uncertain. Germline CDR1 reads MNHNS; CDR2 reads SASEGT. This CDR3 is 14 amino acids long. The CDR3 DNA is TGTGGCAGCAGTTTCGGGTCTCCATCGGCCGGGCAGTACTTC. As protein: CGSSFGSPSAGQYF.

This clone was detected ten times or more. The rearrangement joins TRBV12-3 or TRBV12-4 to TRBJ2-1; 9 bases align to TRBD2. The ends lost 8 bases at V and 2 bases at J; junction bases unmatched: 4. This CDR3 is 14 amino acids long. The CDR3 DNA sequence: TGTGCCAGCGTAGCGGGGGCAGCCTACAATGAGCAGTTCTTC. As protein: CASVAGAAYNEQFF.